A single sample gave rise to the 18 T cell receptor beta chains below, sequenced in a study of shared clonotypes between healthy human individuals. The assay was immunoSEQ multiplex PCR, and TCRdb's table has in-frame clones only and misses some. The sample records under 650,000 clones, about 96% being singletons. What was sequenced was naive CD4+ T cells sorted from blood. Documented subset: CD45RA+ positively selected. The source is a woman aged 25-40 years in good health.

This clone appeared once. This chain connects TRBV7-6 to TRBJ2-5; D call uncertain. V lost 1 base and J 2 bases, leaving 5 bases between the germline ends. Germline loops: CDR1 SGHVS, CDR2 FNYEAQ. This CDR3 spans 13 amino acids. CDR3 sequence (DNA): TGTGCCAGCAGCTTAGTAGTACAAGAGACCCAGTACTTC. It is translated as CASSLVVQETQYF.

The chain has TRBV11-1 and TRBJ2-5; 12 bases agree with TRBD2. The junction had 5 bases not matched to a gene; V was cut back by 1 base and J by 11 bases. The CDR3 is made up of 14 amino acids. The germline V gene has CDR1 SGHAT and CDR2 FQDESV (reference sequence). The CDR3, as DNA: TGTGCCAGCAGCTTAGGACTAGCGGGAGTGGAGCAGTACTTC. Translating it yields CASSLGLAGVEQYF.

In this sample, this clone turned up a few times. The chain couples TRBV28 to TRBJ1-1; perhaps TRBD1 as D (5 bases). CDR1 MDHEN and CDR2 SYDVKM come from the germline V gene. Trimming stripped 3 bases from V and 7 bases from J, with 15 bases between. This CDR3 has 14 residues. The CDR3: CASSFGPTGLEAFF. The CDR3, as DNA: TGTGCCAGCAGTTTTGGCCCAACAGGCCTTGAAGCTTTCTTT.

This clone was counted only a few times. For the CDR3, the DNA is TGTGCCAGGAGGACAGGGGCCTATGGCTACACCTTC. As protein: CARRTGAYGYTF. The V and J genes are TRBV6-1 and TRBJ1-2; 9 bases align to TRBD1. Germline trimming cut 9 bases from V and 4 bases from J; bases unmatched to any gene: 3. The CDR3 sequence is 12 residues long. CDR1 MNHNS and CDR2 SASEGT come from the germline V gene.

V gene TRBV7-8 combines with J gene TRBJ1-2, with unresolved D. Looked up from germline, CDR1 is SGHVS and CDR2 is FQNEAQ. The CDR3 spans 14 residues. V was pared by 0 bases and J by 2 bases, with 7 bases between. In DNA, the CDR3 is TGTGCCAGCAGCTTAGCTTCCGGGAACTATGGCTACACCTTC. Its protein is CASSLASGNYGYTF.

The V gene is TRBV5-1, the J gene TRBJ2-1, with TRBD2 as a possible D gene (5 bases). Trimming cost V 3 bases and J 0 bases, with 13 bases left between them. CDR1 is SGHRS, CDR2 YFSETQ, per germline. This CDR3 region has 16 residues. Here the CDR3 DNA reads TGCGCCAGCAGCTCCGGATTGGGGAGCTCCTACAATGAGCAGTTCTTC. Translating gives CASSSGLGSSYNEQFF.

The chain joins TRBV7-9 to TRBJ1-4; D is unclear. V was trimmed by 1 base and J by 8 bases, leaving 8 bases between them. CDR3 length: 13 residues. Germline V lookup: CDR1 SEHNR, CDR2 FQNEAQ (reference sequence). In nucleotides, the CDR3 is TGTGCCAGCAGCTTAGGTCCTTTGGAAAAACTGTTTTTT. Translated: CASSLGPLEKLFF.

This clone has a single count. The rearrangement uses TRBV6-1 and TRBJ1-2, with no clear D. CDR1 MNHNS and CDR2 SASEGT come from the germline V gene. The CDR3 covers 14 residues. Trimming cost V 5 bases and J 4 bases, with 14 bases left between them. The CDR3 DNA sequence: TGTGCCAGCAGTCTTTTGGGGAGGGCCTATGGCTACACCTTC. Translation gives CASSLLGRAYGYTF.

V gene TRBV9 combines with J gene TRBJ2-2; D is uncertain. CDR3 length: 12 amino acids. The germline CDR1 and CDR2 sequences are SGDLS and YYNGEE. Trimming pared 0 bases from V and 5 bases from J, leaving 2 bases between. The CDR3 DNA follows: TGTGCCAGCAGCGTAGAAACCGGGGAGCTGTTTTTT. It codes for CASSVETGELFF. The whole variable domain, filled in from reference TRBV9 and TRBJ2-2, reads DSGVTQTPKHLITATGQRVTLRCSPRSGDLSVYWYQQSLDQGLQFLIQYYNGEERAKGNILERFSAQQFPDLHSELNLSSLELGDSALYFCASSVETGELFFGEGSRLTVL.

The V call is TRBV27, the J call TRBJ2-7; 7 nucleotides align to TRBD1. The CDR3 sequence is 18 residues long. Looked up from germline, CDR1 is MNHEY and CDR2 is SMNVEV (reference sequence). V was clipped by 5 bases and J by 2 bases; unmatched bases: 18. Written as DNA, the CDR3 is TGTGCCAGCAGTAGGAAGGGGGCCTCGTCTCTAGAGCCCTACGAGCAGTACTTC. It translates to CASSRKGASSLEPYEQYF.

The chain combines TRBV9 with TRBJ2-3; D might be TRBD1 or TRBD2, each matching 5 bases. The germline CDR1 and CDR2 sequences are SGDLS and YYNGEE. This CDR3 has 16 residues. Trimming took off 0 bases at V and 2 bases at J, with 13 bases between the two ends. In DNA, the CDR3 is TGTGCCAGCAGCGTAGTTGGGGGAGCTCTCACAGATACGCAGTATTTT. This translates into CASSVVGGALTDTQYF.

This chain links TRBV19 with TRBJ1-1; D unclear. Trimming took 3 bases from V and 3 from J, leaving 8 bases between them. Germline CDR1 reads LNHDA; CDR2 reads SQIVND (reference sequence). This CDR3 contains 13 residues. The CDR3 region is CASSIAADTEAFF. CDR3 nucleotides: TGTGCCAGTAGTATCGCGGCAGACACTGAAGCTTTCTTT.

This chain connects TRBV18 to TRBJ1-2, with TRBD1 identical over 9 bases. J was trimmed by 6 bases and V by 4 bases; bases with no gene match: 12. The V gene's germline CDR1 is KGHSH and CDR2 LQKENI. The CDR3 is 16 amino acids. CDR3 sequence (DNA): TGTGCCAGCTCACAATCCGGGACAGGGAGGCTTGATGGCTACACCTTC. It specifies CASSQSGTGRLDGYTF.

The chain employs TRBV21-1 and TRBJ1-4. TRBV21-1 is a recognized pseudogene. This CDR3 has 17 amino acids. For the CDR3, the DNA is TGTGCCAGCAGCAAAAGAGGGGGGCCGGGGGCTAATGAAAAACTGTTTTTT. Its protein product is CASSKRGGPGANEKLFF.

This clone showed up just once. Other DNA sequences from this sample encode an identical CDR3 as well. CDR3 bases: TGTGCCAGCTCATCTACCGGGACGAACACTGAAGCTTTCTTT. It translates to CASSSTGTNTEAFF. The J gene is TRBJ1-1, the V gene TRBV18; tentative D call: TRBD1 (5 bases). CDR3 length: 14 residues. The germline V gene has CDR1 KGHSH and CDR2 LQKENI. The V and J ends lost 5 bases and 1 base respectively, with 11 bases between them.

This rearrangement joins TRBV19 to TRBJ2-1; possible D gene TRBD1, 5 bases. Germline assignment: CDR1 LNHDA and CDR2 SQIVND (reference sequence). The length of the CDR3 is 15 residues. V was pared by 3 bases and J by 4 bases, with 13 bases between. The CDR3 region has the DNA TGTGCCAGTAGTATGGTCAGGGCTTTGTACAATGAGCAGTTCTTC. This codes for CASSMVRALYNEQFF.

The rearrangement joins TRBV7-9 to TRBJ2-1, with 7 bases fitting TRBD2. Trimming cost V 3 bases and J 5 bases; bases outside gene matches: 16. CDR3 length equals 18 residues. CDR1 is SEHNR and CDR2 is FQNEAQ in the germline V gene (reference sequence). The chain's CDR3 is CASSFRSTGTTPHNEQFF. CDR3 sequence (DNA): TGTGCCAGCAGCTTTAGAAGCACCGGGACTACCCCACACAATGAGCAGTTCTTC.

The V call is TRBV6-1, the J call TRBJ2-5; the match to TRBD1 covers 9 bases. The CDR3 length is 15 residues. The germline V gene encodes CDR1 MNHNS and CDR2 SASEGT. After removal of 6 bases from V and 5 bases from J, the junction contained 10 bases not matched to a gene. The CDR3 spells CASRAGQGNSETQYF. DNA of the CDR3: TGTGCCAGCAGAGCAGGACAGGGGAATTCGGAGACCCAGTACTTC.